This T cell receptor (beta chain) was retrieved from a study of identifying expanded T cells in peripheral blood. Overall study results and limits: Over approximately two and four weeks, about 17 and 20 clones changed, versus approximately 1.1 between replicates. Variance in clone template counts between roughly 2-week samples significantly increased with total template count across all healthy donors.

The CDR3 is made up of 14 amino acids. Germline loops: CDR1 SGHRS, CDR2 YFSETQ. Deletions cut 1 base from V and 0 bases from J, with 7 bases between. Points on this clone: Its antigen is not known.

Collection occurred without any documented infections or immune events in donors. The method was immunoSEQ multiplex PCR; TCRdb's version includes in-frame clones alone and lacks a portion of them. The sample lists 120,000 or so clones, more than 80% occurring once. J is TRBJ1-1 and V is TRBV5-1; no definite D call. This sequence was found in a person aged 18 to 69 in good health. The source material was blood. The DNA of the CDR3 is TGCGCCAGCAGCTTGTGGGGATTGAACACTGAAGCTTTCTTT. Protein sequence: CASSLWGLNTEAFF.